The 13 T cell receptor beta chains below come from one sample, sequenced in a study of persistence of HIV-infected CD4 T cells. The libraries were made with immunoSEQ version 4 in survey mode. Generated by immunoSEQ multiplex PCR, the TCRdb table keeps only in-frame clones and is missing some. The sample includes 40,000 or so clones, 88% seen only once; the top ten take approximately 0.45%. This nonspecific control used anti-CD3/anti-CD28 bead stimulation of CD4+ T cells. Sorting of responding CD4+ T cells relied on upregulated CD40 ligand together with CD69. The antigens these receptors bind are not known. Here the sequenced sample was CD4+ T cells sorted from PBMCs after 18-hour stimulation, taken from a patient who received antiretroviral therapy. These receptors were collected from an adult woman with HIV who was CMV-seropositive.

CDR3: CASSLVGTDGEKLFF. As DNA, the CDR3 is TGCGCCAGCAGCTTGGTTGGGACAGACGGTGAAAAACTGTTTTTT. The chain is built from TRBV5-1 and TRBJ1-4, with 7 bases identical to TRBD1. There are 15 residues in the CDR3. Germline V gives CDR1 SGHRS, CDR2 YFSETQ. Trimming removed 0 bases from V and 7 bases from J; junction bases left unmatched: 6.

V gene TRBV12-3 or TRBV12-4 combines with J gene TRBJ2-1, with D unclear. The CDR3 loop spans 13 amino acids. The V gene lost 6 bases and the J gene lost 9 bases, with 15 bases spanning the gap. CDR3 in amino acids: CASSSLLGTEQFF. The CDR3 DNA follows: TGTGCCAGCAGCTCACTCCTCGGAACTGAGCAGTTCTTC.

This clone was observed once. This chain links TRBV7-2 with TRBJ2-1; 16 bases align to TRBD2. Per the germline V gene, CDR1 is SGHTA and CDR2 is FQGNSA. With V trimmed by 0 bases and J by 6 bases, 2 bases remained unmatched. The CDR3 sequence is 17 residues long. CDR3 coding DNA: TGTGCCAGCAGCTTAGCGGGACTAGCGGGGGGGCCCAATGAGCAGTTCTTC. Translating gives CASSLAGLAGGPNEQFF.

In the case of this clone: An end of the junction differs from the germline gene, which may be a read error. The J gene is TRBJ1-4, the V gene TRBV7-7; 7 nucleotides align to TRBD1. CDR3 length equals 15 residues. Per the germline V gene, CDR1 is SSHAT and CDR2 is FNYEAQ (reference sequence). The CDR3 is CASSLGGTEDEKLFF. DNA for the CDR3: TGTGCTAGCAGCTTAGGCGGGACAGAAGATGAAAAACTGTTTTTT.

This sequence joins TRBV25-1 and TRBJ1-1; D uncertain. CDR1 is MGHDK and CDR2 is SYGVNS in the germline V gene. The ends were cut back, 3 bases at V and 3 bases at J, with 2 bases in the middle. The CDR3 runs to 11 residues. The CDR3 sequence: CASSDHTEAFF. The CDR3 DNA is TGTGCCAGCAGTGATCACACTGAAGCTTTCTTT.

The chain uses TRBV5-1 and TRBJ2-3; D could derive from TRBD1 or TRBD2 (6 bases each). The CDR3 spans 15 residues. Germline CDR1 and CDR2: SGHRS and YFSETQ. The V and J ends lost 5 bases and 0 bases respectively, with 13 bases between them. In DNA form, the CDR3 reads TGCGCCAGCAGGTCCCGGGGGCAGAGCACAGATACGCAGTATTTT. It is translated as CASRSRGQSTDTQYF.

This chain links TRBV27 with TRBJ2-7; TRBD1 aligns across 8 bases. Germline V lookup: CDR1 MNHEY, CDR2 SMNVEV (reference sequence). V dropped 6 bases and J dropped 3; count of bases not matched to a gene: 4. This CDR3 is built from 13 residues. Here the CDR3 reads CASRRDRNYEQYF. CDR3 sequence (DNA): TGTGCCAGCAGGCGGGACAGGAACTACGAGCAGTACTTC.

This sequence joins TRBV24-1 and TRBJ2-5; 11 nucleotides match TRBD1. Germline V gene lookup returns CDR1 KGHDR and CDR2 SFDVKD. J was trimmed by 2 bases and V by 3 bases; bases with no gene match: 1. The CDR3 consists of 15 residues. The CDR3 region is CATSDGDRGQETQYF. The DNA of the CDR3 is TGTGCCACCAGTGATGGGGACAGGGGGCAAGAGACCCAGTACTTC.

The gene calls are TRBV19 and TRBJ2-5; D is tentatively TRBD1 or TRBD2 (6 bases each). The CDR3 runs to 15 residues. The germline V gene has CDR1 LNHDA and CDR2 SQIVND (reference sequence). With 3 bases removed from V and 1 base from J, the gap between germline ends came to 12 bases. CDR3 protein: CASSMGGSGQETQYF. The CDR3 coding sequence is TGTGCCAGTAGTATGGGGGGCTCAGGCCAAGAGACCCAGTACTTC.

The DNA of the CDR3 is TGTGCCAGTAGTCCCCTTCGGGGCAGTATCGCTGAAGCTTTCTTT. It specifies CASSPLRGSIAEAFF. The chain uses TRBV19 and TRBJ1-1; TRBD1 is a possible D gene (5 bases). The CDR3 covers 15 residues. V lost 5 bases, J lost 6 bases, and 19 bases lay in between. The germline gives CDR1 LNHDA, CDR2 SQIVND (reference sequence).

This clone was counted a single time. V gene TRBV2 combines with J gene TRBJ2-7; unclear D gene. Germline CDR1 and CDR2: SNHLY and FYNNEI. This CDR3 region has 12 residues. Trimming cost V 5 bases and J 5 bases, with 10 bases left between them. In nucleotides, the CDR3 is TGTGCCAGCAGTCCGGTGAGGAACGAGCAGTACGTC. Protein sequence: CASSPVRNEQYV.

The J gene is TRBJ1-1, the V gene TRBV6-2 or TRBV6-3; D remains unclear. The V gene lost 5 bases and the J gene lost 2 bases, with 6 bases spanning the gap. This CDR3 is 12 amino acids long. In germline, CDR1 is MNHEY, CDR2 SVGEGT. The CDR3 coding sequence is TGTGCCAGCAGTAAGGGAAACACTGAAGCTTTCTTT. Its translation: CASSKGNTEAFF.

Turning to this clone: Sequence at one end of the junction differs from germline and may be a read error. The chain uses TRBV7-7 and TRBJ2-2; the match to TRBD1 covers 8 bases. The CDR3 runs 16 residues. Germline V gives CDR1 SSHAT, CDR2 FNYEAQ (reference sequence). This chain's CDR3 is CASSLLSTGESGELFF. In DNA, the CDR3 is TGTGCTAGCAGCTTATTATCGACAGGGGAATCCGGGGAGCTGTTTTTT.